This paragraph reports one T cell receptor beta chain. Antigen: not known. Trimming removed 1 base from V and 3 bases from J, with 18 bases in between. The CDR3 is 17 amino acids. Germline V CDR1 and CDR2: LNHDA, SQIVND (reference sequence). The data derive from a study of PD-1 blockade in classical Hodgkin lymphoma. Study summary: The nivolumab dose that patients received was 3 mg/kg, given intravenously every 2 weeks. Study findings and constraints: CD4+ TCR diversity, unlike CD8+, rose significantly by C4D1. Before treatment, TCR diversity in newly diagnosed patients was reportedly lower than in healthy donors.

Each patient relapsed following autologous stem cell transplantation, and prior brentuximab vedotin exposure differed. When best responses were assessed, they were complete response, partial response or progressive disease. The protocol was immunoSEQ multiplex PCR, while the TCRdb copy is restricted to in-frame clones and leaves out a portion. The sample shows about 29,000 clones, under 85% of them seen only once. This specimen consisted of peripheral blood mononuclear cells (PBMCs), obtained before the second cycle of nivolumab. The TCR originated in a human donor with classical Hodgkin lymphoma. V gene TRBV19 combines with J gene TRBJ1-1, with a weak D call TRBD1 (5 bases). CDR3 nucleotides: TGTGCCAGTAGTATAGGTGGATCGAGACAGTCTGACACTGAAGCTTTCTTT. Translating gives CASSIGGSRQSDTEAFF.